A single sample gave rise to the 21 T cell receptor beta chains below, sequenced in a study of regulatory T cells in long-lasting Graves disease. Time point meaning: persistent/refractory GD, antithyroid drugs over 5 years with positive TRAb. Scientists built the TCR library using RNA that was extracted from PBMCs. In building TCR beta libraries, iRepertoire HTBI primers were used together with Arm-PCR of CDR3 regions. TCRdb itself ran the multiplex PCR reads through MiXCR, one entry per CDR3 protein. The profile shows some 430,000 distinct CDR3 sequences, roughly 21% of them singletons. Sequenced here: peripheral blood mononuclear cells (PBMCs), sampled when the disease was refractory, from a patient treated with antithyroid drugs. These receptors originate from a female donor with Graves disease.

This clonotype appeared a few times. CDR3 coding DNA: TGTGCCTGGATTCAGGACACTGAAGCTTTCTTT. Protein product: CAWIQDTEAFF. V and J are TRBV30 and TRBJ1-1; D gene unclear. This CDR3 comprises 11 residues. Per germline, CDR1 GTSNPN and CDR2 SVGIG (reference sequence). Trimming removed 4 bases from V and 3 bases from J, with 6 bases in between.

This clonotype was picked up many times. The V call is TRBV28, the J call TRBJ1-1; no definite D call. CDR3 length: 14 residues. V was shortened by 4 bases and J by 2 bases, with 11 bases between the two germline ends. Per the germline V gene, CDR1 is MDHEN and CDR2 is SYDVKM. The CDR3 DNA sequence: TGTGCCAGCAGTTCTCTGGCAGGTAACACTGAAGCTTTCTTT. Encoded protein: CASSSLAGNTEAFF. The entire variable domain, with the rest obtained from reference TRBV28 and TRBJ1-1, is as follows: DVKVTQSSRYLVKRTGEKVFLECVQDMDHENMFWYRQDPGLGLRLIYFSYDVKMKEKGDIPEGYSVSREKKERFSLILESASTNQTSMYLCASSSLAGNTEAFFGQGTRLTVV.

This clonotype was seen ten or more times. V usage is TRBV12-3 or TRBV12-4 and J usage is TRBJ1-1; possible D gene TRBD1, 6 bases. Trimming took off 4 bases at V and 2 bases at J, with 17 bases between the two ends. The CDR3 spans 16 residues. The CDR3 DNA sequence: TGTGCCAGCAGTTCCTCCTGGGGAGGGGGAAACACTGAAGCTTTCTTT. Its protein is CASSSSWGGGNTEAFF.

This clonotype was observed a handful of times. The chain carries TRBV12-3 or TRBV12-4 and TRBJ2-2, with D hard to call. The CDR3 is 13 amino acids. The V gene lost 3 bases and the J gene lost 7 bases, with 9 bases spanning the gap. CDR3 loop: CASSFRLNGELFF. The DNA of the CDR3 is TGTGCCAGCAGTTTCCGACTGAACGGGGAGCTGTTTTTT.

This clonotype was counted between two and nine times. V is TRBV20-1 and J is TRBJ1-6, with TRBD1 matching 7 bases. Germline loops: CDR1 DFQATT, CDR2 SNEGSKA (reference sequence). Trimming at V came to 0 bases and at J to 6 bases, leaving 20 bases not matched to a gene. The CDR3 spans 20 residues. The CDR3 protein is CSARDGALTGFNSPNSPLHF. For the CDR3, the DNA is TGCAGTGCTAGAGATGGCGCACTGACAGGGTTCAACTCTCCTAATTCACCCCTCCACTTT.

This clonotype was seen ten or more times. The genes are TRBV10-3 and TRBJ1-5; possibly TRBD1 for D (6 bases). Germline values: CDR1 ENHRY, CDR2 SYGVKD. The CDR3 consists of 12 residues. The V and J ends lost 5 bases and 7 bases respectively, with 9 bases between them. The DNA of the CDR3 is TGTGCCATCAGTCAGGGGCAACAGCCCCAGCATTTT. Translation: CAISQGQQPQHF.

The table lists this clonotype with many counts. The CDR3 here is CASRRAADSYEQYF. In DNA, the CDR3 is TGTGCCAGCAGACGGGCGGCAGACTCCTACGAGCAGTACTTC. The chain carries TRBV5-6 and TRBJ2-7; no clear D. Trimming cost V 5 bases and J 0 bases, with 12 bases left between them. The germline V gene encodes CDR1 SGHDT and CDR2 YYEEEE. The CDR3 loop spans 14 amino acids.

This clonotype has at least ten counts. The V call is TRBV12-3 or TRBV12-4, the J call TRBJ2-7; 11 nucleotides line up with TRBD1. The ends lost 6 bases at V and 2 bases at J; junction bases unmatched: 6. This CDR3 contains 15 residues. The chain's CDR3 is CASSVGTGGTYEQYF. CDR3 coding DNA: TGTGCCAGCAGCGTAGGGACAGGGGGAACCTACGAGCAGTACTTC.

This clonotype was counted once. The chain couples TRBV7-8 to TRBJ1-6, with a weak D call TRBD1 (5 bases). Between the trimmed V and J ends, which lost 2 bases and 3 bases, there was a span of 14 bases. The CDR3 consists of 17 residues. The germline CDR1 and CDR2 sequences are SGHVS and FQNEAQ. DNA for the CDR3: TGTGCCAGCAGCTTATCGGGGCAGGCCGGCTATAATTCACCCCTCCACTTT. It encodes CASSLSGQAGYNSPLHF.

There are a few counts of this clonotype. The V call is TRBV5-1, the J call TRBJ1-1; D is ambiguous. V was trimmed by 3 bases and J by 2 bases, leaving 11 bases between them. This CDR3 has 14 amino acids. CDR1 and CDR2 (germline): SGHRS, YFSETQ. In DNA, the CDR3 is TGCGCCAGCAGCTCAGGCTGGGTCAACACTGAAGCTTTCTTT. Protein product: CASSSGWVNTEAFF.

This clonotype has at least ten counts. This chain uses TRBV6-5 with TRBJ2-7; a possible D gene is TRBD1 (5 bases). Germline V CDR1 and CDR2: MNHEY, SVGAGI. V lost 0 bases, J lost 6 bases, and 15 bases lay in between. This CDR3 has 15 residues. CDR3 sequence reads: CASSYSPGFASEQYF. The DNA for the CDR3 is TGTGCCAGCAGTTACTCGCCAGGGTTTGCTTCCGAGCAGTACTTC.

This clonotype was seen more than once but under ten times. The V and J genes are TRBV4-1 and TRBJ1-1; D is possibly TRBD1 (6 bases). The CDR3 is 15 amino acids. From germline, CDR1 is MGHRA and CDR2 YSYEKL. V lost 4 bases and J lost 1, with 13 bases in between. In DNA, the CDR3 is TGCGCCAGCAGCCGGGTCGACAGGTGGAACACTGAAGCTTTCTTT. Its translation: CASSRVDRWNTEAFF.

The CDR3 is CSALIRDGSRGYTF. The CDR3 DNA reads TGCAGTGCCCTGATCCGGGACGGAAGTAGGGGCTACACCTTC. This chain uses TRBV20-1 with TRBJ1-2, with D perhaps TRBD1 (5 bases). Germline CDR1 is DFQATT and CDR2 is SNEGSKA (reference sequence). Trimming removed 6 bases at V and 8 bases at J, with 22 bases between. The CDR3 runs to 14 residues.

The V gene is TRBV28, the J gene TRBJ2-5, with 11 bases matching TRBD2. Germline V lookup: CDR1 MDHEN, CDR2 SYDVKM. V shed 2 bases and J 8 bases; nucleotides not matched to a gene: 10. The length of the CDR3 is 16 residues. In DNA form, the CDR3 reads TGTGCCAGCAGTTTAGTAGCTAGCGGGGGGACCGGAACCCAGTACTTC. Translated: CASSLVASGGTGTQYF.

This clonotype was counted at least ten times. This chain uses TRBV10-3 with TRBJ1-1; 8 nucleotides match TRBD1. Losses at the gene ends were 3 bases for V and 6 bases for J; bases not matched to a gene: 3. CDR3 length: 13 amino acids. Germline CDR1 and CDR2: ENHRY and SYGVKD. The CDR3 protein is CAISEDRGPEAFF. In DNA form, the CDR3 reads TGTGCCATCAGTGAAGACAGGGGCCCTGAAGCTTTCTTT.

The chain has TRBV20-1 and TRBJ2-3, with 10 bases aligning to TRBD2. Trimming at V came to 1 base and at J to 4 bases, leaving 8 bases not matched to a gene. The length of the CDR3 is 16 residues. Germline values: CDR1 DFQATT, CDR2 SNEGSKA (reference sequence). CDR3 in amino acids: CSARANLAGVSDTQYF. For the CDR3, the DNA is TGCAGTGCTAGAGCCAATCTAGCGGGAGTTTCAGATACGCAGTATTTT.

This rearrangement joins TRBV2 to TRBJ2-5; maybe TRBD1 (5 bases). The CDR3 spans 12 residues. The V and J ends lost 1 base and 11 bases respectively, with 11 bases between them. Germline V gene lookup returns CDR1 SNHLY and CDR2 FYNNEI. CDR3 in amino acids: CASSEVGQWQYF. CDR3 nucleotide sequence: TGTGCCAGCAGTGAAGTGGGGCAGTGGCAGTACTTC.

This clonotype was detected only a few times. The gene calls are TRBV27 and TRBJ1-6, with D possibly matching TRBD1 (5 bases). The V gene's germline CDR1 is MNHEY and CDR2 SMNVEV (reference sequence). This CDR3 is 17 amino acids long. V lost 4 bases and J lost 4, with 17 bases in between. The CDR3 protein is CASSSPEQAGYNSPLHF. As DNA, the CDR3 is TGTGCCAGCAGTTCACCGGAACAGGCGGGTTATAATTCACCCCTCCACTTT.

In this sample, this clonotype turned up many times. The genes are TRBV28 and TRBJ1-1; tentative D call: TRBD1 (5 bases). Germline CDR1 MDHEN, CDR2 SYDVKM. The ends were cut back, 8 bases at V and 5 bases at J, with 9 bases in the middle. The CDR3 spans 11 residues. CDR3 protein: CASWGGTEAFF. DNA of the CDR3: TGTGCCAGCTGGGGGGGTACTGAAGCTTTCTTT.

This chain joins TRBV7-2 and TRBJ2-5; the D is unclear. Germline values: CDR1 SGHTA, CDR2 FQGNSA. This CDR3 is 12 amino acids long. Trimming removed 7 bases from V and 2 bases from J, with 8 bases in between. CDR3 loop: CASKRAQETQYF. The CDR3 DNA is TGTGCCAGCAAGCGAGCTCAAGAGACCCAGTACTTC.

This clonotype occurred many times. This rearrangement joins TRBV3-1 to TRBJ2-5; D not certain. Trimming shortened V by 4 bases and J by 0 bases, and 12 bases separated the two germline ends. The CDR3 is 15 amino acids. The V gene's germline CDR1 is LGHDT and CDR2 YNNKEL (reference sequence). CDR3 in DNA: TGTGCCAGCAGCCCCCTTGACGGATACCAAGAGACCCAGTACTTC. Translation: CASSPLDGYQETQYF.